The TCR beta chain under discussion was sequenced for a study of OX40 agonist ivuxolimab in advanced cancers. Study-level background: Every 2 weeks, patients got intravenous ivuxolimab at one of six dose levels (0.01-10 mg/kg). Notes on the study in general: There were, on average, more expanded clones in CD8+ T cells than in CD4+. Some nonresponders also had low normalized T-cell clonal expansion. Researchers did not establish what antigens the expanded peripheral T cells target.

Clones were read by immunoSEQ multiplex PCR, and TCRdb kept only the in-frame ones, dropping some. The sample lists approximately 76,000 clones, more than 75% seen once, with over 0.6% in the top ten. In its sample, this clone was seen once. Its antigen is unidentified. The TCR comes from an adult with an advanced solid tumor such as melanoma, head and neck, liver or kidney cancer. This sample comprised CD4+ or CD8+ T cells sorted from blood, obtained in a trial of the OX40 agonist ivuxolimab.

CDR3 nucleotides: TGTGCCTGGAGTGTACAAGCAGGGGGCTTGGGTCAGCCCCAGCATTTT. Amino acid sequence: CAWSVQAGGLGQPQHF. The V gene is TRBV30, the J gene TRBJ1-5; 8 bases agree with TRBD1. CDR3 size: 16 residues. Looked up from germline, CDR1 is GTSNPN and CDR2 is SVGIG (reference sequence). V shed 0 bases, J shed 6 bases, and the junction held 10 bases outside the gene matches.